Included here is one TCR beta chain sequence, with context. Its cognate antigen is unknown. The data stem from a study of Ad26.COV2.S vaccination and SARS-CoV-2 variants. On the study more broadly: Each vaccinee took Ad26.COV2.S intramuscularly, once or twice 56 days apart.

TCRdb keeps only in-frame clones here, not all; method: immunoSEQ multiplex PCR. The data hold more than 300,000 clones, with roughly 86% observed a single time. The CDR3 has 19 residues. V lost 2 bases to trimming and J lost 0 bases; unmatched junction nucleotides: 8. Germline CDR1 is SGHRS and CDR2 is YFSETQ. The treatment here: about 20 received Ad26.COV2.S at low or high dose, single or two shots; 5 received placebo; per-sample allocation not given. Sampling took place 63 days after the first vaccine or placebo injection. What was given as vaccine was an Ad26 vector encoding Wuhan-strain SARS-CoV-2 spike. Overall study results and limits: Reports say spike-specific CD8+ and CD4+ T cell responses covered substantial breadth after vaccination. Total T cell responses were possibly underestimated by TCR breadth and depth analyses.

This TCR was recovered from a person aged 18-60 years who received the Ad26.COV2.S COVID-19 vaccine or a placebo. The gene calls are TRBV5-1 and TRBJ2-6, with TRBD2 matching over 10 bases. The input for sequencing was peripheral blood, taken in a trial of Ad26.COV2.S vaccine versus placebo. CDR3 sequence reads: CASSFPAGGLSSGANVLTF. The CDR3 region has the DNA TGCGCCAGCAGCTTTCCAGCGGGGGGGCTCTCCTCTGGGGCCAACGTCCTGACTTTC.